This TCR beta chain originates from a study of shared clonotypes between healthy human individuals. Only in-frame clones appear in the TCRdb table, and some are missing; sequencing was by immunoSEQ multiplex PCR. The repertoire holds about 110,000 clones, with around two thirds as singletons. The sample consisted of memory CD8+ T cells sorted from blood. Specified subset: CD45RO+ cells pooled with CCR7-negative TemRA cells. This clonotype was obtained from a woman between 25 and 40 years old in good health.

CDR3 coding DNA: TGTGCCAGCAGCTCTGGGACAGTTAGCAATCAGCCCCAGCATTTT. Amino acid sequence: CASSSGTVSNQPQHF. The chain employs TRBV27 and TRBJ1-5; 7 bases are shared with TRBD1. The CDR3 length is 15 residues. Germline lookup yields CDR1 MNHEY and CDR2 SMNVEV (reference sequence). V lost 6 bases, J lost 0 bases, and 5 bases stayed unmatched.